A single sample gave rise to the 30 T cell receptor beta chains below, sequenced in a study of T-cell memory formation after mild COVID-19. TCRdb re-derived calls from the 5' RACE reads in MiXCR, one entry per CDR3 protein. The sample has about 110,000 distinct CDR3 sequences, approximately 15% seen once. The specimen was PBMCs or a T cell subset sorted from them (not recorded which). The receptor set was obtained from an adult woman who had mild COVID-19 (a few samples of this study predate the infection). Cell type and time point are not known.

This clonotype was found a few times. This chain links TRBV7-9 with TRBJ1-4; unclear D gene. V was trimmed by 5 bases and J by 8 bases, leaving 21 bases between them. CDR3 length equals 16 residues. From germline, CDR1 is SEHNR and CDR2 FQNEAQ (reference sequence). The DNA of the CDR3 is TGTGCCAGCAGCCGTGTGCCGCGGTTTGGAGAGGAAAAACTGTTTTTT. It is translated as CASSRVPRFGEEKLFF. Full variable domain (outside the CDR3, taken from reference TRBV7-9 and TRBJ1-4): DTGVSQNPRHKITKRGQNVTFRCDPISEHNRLYWYRQTLGQGPEFLTYFQNEAQLEKSRLLSDRFSAERPKGSFSTLEIQRTEQGDSAMYLCASSRVPRFGEEKLFFGSGTQLSVL.

This clonotype came up many times. The chain employs TRBV20-1 and TRBJ2-5; 10 bases match TRBD2. This CDR3 has 17 residues. After removal of 2 bases from V and 7 bases from J, the junction contained 16 bases not matched to a gene. Germline CDR1 and CDR2: DFQATT and SNEGSKA (reference sequence). The CDR3 nucleotides read TGCAGTGCTAGATCCCTAAGCGGACTAGCGGCCTCCGGGACCCAGTACTTC. It codes for CSARSLSGLAASGTQYF.

This clonotype was seen only a few times. V gene TRBV19 combines with J gene TRBJ2-2; 8 bases are a match to TRBD1. Germline CDR1 and CDR2: LNHDA and SQIVND (reference sequence). The CDR3 extends over 16 amino acids. The V gene end was trimmed by 9 bases and the J gene end by 0 bases; junction bases not matched to a gene: 9. Here the CDR3 DNA reads TGTGCCAGACGGACAGGGAAAAGGACGAACACCGGGGAGCTGTTTTTT. Amino acid sequence: CARRTGKRTNTGELFF.

V gene TRBV9 combines with J gene TRBJ2-7; 7 nucleotides match TRBD2. V lost 0 bases and J lost 6; bases outside the gene matches: 9. Per the germline V gene, CDR1 is SGDLS and CDR2 is YYNGEE. The CDR3 consists of 15 residues. CDR3 DNA: TGTGCCAGCAGCGTAGCTACGGGACTACAACCCGAGCAGTACTTC. Residues: CASSVATGLQPEQYF.

The V call is TRBV9, the J call TRBJ2-3; TRBD2 agrees at 8 bases. Germline values: CDR1 SGDLS, CDR2 YYNGEE. CDR3 length equals 17 residues. V trimming: 4 bases; J trimming: 0 bases; junction bases outside the gene matches: 10. CDR3 bases: TGTGCCAGCAGCCCCGAGATAGCGGGGTCTAGCACAGATACGCAGTATTTT. Translating it yields CASSPEIAGSSTDTQYF.

This clonotype appeared a few times. This rearrangement joins TRBV14 to TRBJ2-1, with 9 bases that match TRBD2. The germline gives CDR1 SGHDN, CDR2 FVKESK. The CDR3 is 14 residues long. J gave up 8 bases and V 4 bases, and 6 bases lay outside the gene matches. The CDR3 spells CASSPFTSGHEQFF. CDR3 bases: TGTGCCAGCAGCCCCTTTACTAGCGGGCATGAGCAGTTCTTC.

The V and J genes are TRBV12-3 or TRBV12-4 and TRBJ2-5; D is uncertain. The CDR3 covers 13 residues. Deletions cut 4 bases from V and 2 bases from J, with 8 bases between. As DNA, the CDR3 is TGTGCCAGCAGTTCCGAACAGCAAGAGACCCAGTACTTC. Amino acid sequence: CASSSEQQETQYF.

The chain couples TRBV24-1 to TRBJ2-5, with TRBD1 matching over 8 bases. This CDR3 region has 13 residues. From germline, CDR1 is KGHDR and CDR2 SFDVKD. V lost 4 bases, J lost 5 bases, and 2 bases stayed unmatched. This chain's CDR3 is CATSENRGETQYF. The DNA of the CDR3 is TGTGCCACCAGTGAGAACAGGGGGGAGACCCAGTACTTC.

V usage is TRBV7-2 and J usage is TRBJ2-7; D tentatively fits TRBD1 or TRBD2 (5 bases each). The CDR3 runs 15 residues. The V gene's germline CDR1 is SGHTA and CDR2 FQGNSA. V was pared by 1 base and J by 3 bases, with 13 bases between. CDR3 in amino acids: CASSLGDPEVYEQYF. The DNA of the CDR3 is TGTGCCAGCAGCTTAGGGGACCCCGAGGTCTACGAGCAGTACTTC.

DNA for the CDR3: TGTGCCAGCAGTTTAGCCGCGGGACATTTCTACGAGCAGTACTTC. Translating it yields CASSLAAGHFYEQYF. V gene TRBV12-3 or TRBV12-4 combines with J gene TRBJ2-7; the D call may be TRBD1 or TRBD2 (6 bases each). Trimming cost V 0 bases and J 3 bases, with 12 bases left between them. This CDR3 has 15 residues.

This clonotype was found a few times. This chain joins TRBV5-1 and TRBJ2-7, with D perhaps TRBD1 (6 bases). V gave up 0 bases and J gave up 10 bases, with 8 bases separating them. Germline V gene lookup returns CDR1 SGHRS and CDR2 YFSETQ. The CDR3 contains 11 residues. The CDR3, as DNA: TGCGCCAGCAGCTTGGGACAGGCCCAGTACTTC. Translating gives CASSLGQAQYF.

The rearrangement uses TRBV4-3 and TRBJ2-5, with 8 bases lining up with TRBD2. Germline values: CDR1 LGHNA, CDR2 YSLEER. The CDR3 runs 14 residues. The trim removed 1 base at V and 3 bases at J, leaving 1 base unmatched. The CDR3 DNA reads TGCGCCAGCAGCCAAGGGCGGGGGGAAGAGACCCAGTACTTC. This encodes CASSQGRGEETQYF.

As DNA, the CDR3 is TGTGCCAGCAGCTGGGGCTCGGGCGAGCAGTACTTC. Its translation is CASSWGSGEQYF. The rearrangement joins TRBV7-6 to TRBJ2-7; the D gene is possibly TRBD1 (5 bases). This CDR3 comprises 12 residues. The V gene lost 4 bases and the J gene lost 6 bases, with 10 bases spanning the gap. CDR1 is SGHVS, CDR2 FNYEAQ, per germline.

This clonotype turned up a few times. The rearrangement uses TRBV12-3 or TRBV12-4 and TRBJ2-7, with D possibly TRBD2 on 5 matching bases. The CDR3 is 15 amino acids. V was clipped by 6 bases and J by 5 bases, with 20 bases between them. The CDR3: CASSPKPVEGNEQYF. In DNA, the CDR3 is TGTGCCAGCAGCCCTAAGCCGGTTGAGGGCAACGAGCAGTACTTC.

About this clonotype itself: At one boundary the junction diverges from the germline segment, which might be a read error. This chain links TRBV13 with TRBJ2-2; tentatively, D is TRBD1 or TRBD2 (5 bases each). The germline CDR1 and CDR2 sequences are PRHDT and FYEKMQ (reference sequence). The CDR3 consists of 10 residues. This chain's CDR3 is CASSSGGLFF. CDR3 DNA: TGTGCCAGCAGTTCTGGGGGGCTGTTTTTT.

The sample holds a few counts of this clonotype. This rearrangement joins TRBV12-5 to TRBJ2-7; no clear D. The V gene lost 1 base and the J gene lost 5 bases, with 9 bases spanning the gap. Germline-derived CDR1 and CDR2 are LGHNT and FRNRAP. This CDR3 is 13 amino acids long. The CDR3, as DNA: TGTGCTAGTGGTTTGGGTGTAAGCCACGAGCAGTACTTC. This codes for CASGLGVSHEQYF.

The sample holds a few counts of this clonotype. The rearrangement links TRBV27 to TRBJ2-1; 7 bases align to TRBD1. The CDR3 has 13 residues. J gave up 8 bases and V 3 bases, and 4 bases lay outside the gene matches. Germline V gene lookup returns CDR1 MNHEY and CDR2 SMNVEV (reference sequence). In DNA, the CDR3 is TGTGCCAGCAGTTTCCCTACAGGGGATGAGCAGTTCTTC. Translated: CASSFPTGDEQFF.

This clonotype came up many times. The rearrangement uses TRBV4-3 and TRBJ2-7; 10 nucleotides agree with TRBD2. The trim removed 0 bases at V and 13 bases at J, leaving 9 bases unmatched. CDR1 and CDR2 from the germline V gene are LGHNA and YSLEER. CDR3 length: 14 amino acids. Here the CDR3 reads CASSQDALAGVVYF. The DNA of the CDR3 is TGCGCCAGCAGCCAAGATGCGCTAGCGGGAGTGGTATACTTC.

This clonotype was detected many times. CDR3 sequence: CASTPGDSLNTGELFF. CDR3 bases: TGTGCCAGCACTCCGGGGGACTCACTGAACACCGGGGAGCTGTTTTTT. The chain combines TRBV7-2 with TRBJ2-2, with D possibly TRBD2 on 6 matching bases. Trimming cost V 7 bases and J 1 base, with 16 bases left between them. This CDR3 region has 16 residues. Germline CDR1 is SGHTA and CDR2 is FQGNSA.

The V gene is TRBV7-6, the J gene TRBJ2-5; the D is unclear. V lost 2 bases and J lost 5, with 12 bases in between. The CDR3 runs to 14 residues. The germline V gene encodes CDR1 SGHVS and CDR2 FNYEAQ. The CDR3 sequence is CASSLSQRGETQYF. The CDR3, as DNA: TGTGCCAGCAGCTTAAGTCAGCGTGGGGAGACCCAGTACTTC.

The genes are TRBV3-1 and TRBJ1-2; unclear D gene. Trimming took off 1 base at V and 0 bases at J, with 15 bases between the two ends. CDR1 and CDR2 from the germline V gene are LGHDT and YNNKEL (reference sequence). The CDR3 is 17 amino acids. CDR3 nucleotide sequence: TGTGCCAGCAGCCAAGGGGTCAGAAGGCCCGCTAACTATGGCTACACCTTC. Protein: CASSQGVRRPANYGYTF.

The V call is TRBV24-1, the J call TRBJ1-1; maybe TRBD1 (6 bases). Germline lookup yields CDR1 KGHDR and CDR2 SFDVKD. Deletions cut 2 bases from V and 6 bases from J, with 9 bases between. The CDR3 spans 13 residues. The CDR3 spells CATSDYTGSEAFF. CDR3 DNA sequence: TGTGCCACCAGTGATTATACAGGGTCTGAAGCTTTCTTT.

The rearrangement joins TRBV5-4 to TRBJ2-5; 11 bases match TRBD1. The length of the CDR3 is 15 residues. V was pared by 4 bases and J by 5 bases, with 7 bases of the junction left unmatched. Germline V gene sequence: CDR1 SGHNT, CDR2 YYREEE (reference sequence). The CDR3 is CASSPWTGGGETQYF. The CDR3 DNA is TGTGCCAGCAGCCCGTGGACAGGGGGCGGCGAGACCCAGTACTTC.

The CDR3 bases are TGTGCCAGCAGCTCCCCTACGGGGGCGAGCACAGATACGCAGTATTTT. Protein sequence: CASSSPTGASTDTQYF. V usage is TRBV12-3 or TRBV12-4 and J usage is TRBJ2-3, with D possibly called TRBD1 or TRBD2 (6 bases each). Trimming took 6 bases from V and 0 from J, leaving 16 bases between them. The CDR3 totals 16 residues.

The V and J genes are TRBV6-1 and TRBJ2-6; D unresolved. V was trimmed by 4 bases and J by 0 bases, leaving 7 bases between them. Germline V gives CDR1 MNHNS, CDR2 SASEGT. The CDR3 runs to 15 residues. The CDR3 DNA sequence: TGTGCCAGCAGTGTAGAGTACTCTGGGGCCAACGTCCTGACTTTC. This gives the protein CASSVEYSGANVLTF.

This clonotype was found a few times. The gene calls are TRBV7-3 and TRBJ2-1; D may be TRBD2 (5 bases). Germline V lookup: CDR1 SGHTA, CDR2 FQGTGA. CDR3 size: 15 residues. Trimming pared 2 bases from V and 4 bases from J, leaving 12 bases between. CDR3 sequence (DNA): TGTGCCAGCAGCTTAGTAGGCGGGCCTTACAATGAGCAGTTCTTC. The encoded protein is CASSLVGGPYNEQFF.

This clonotype has a count of ten or more. The rearrangement uses TRBV6-5 and TRBJ2-1; TRBD1 matches 7 bases. With V trimmed by 7 bases and J by 0 bases, 3 bases remained unmatched. Germline V gene data show CDR1 as MNHEY and CDR2 as SVGAGI. The CDR3 runs to 14 residues. CDR3 loop: CASTWDSSYNEQFF. The DNA of the CDR3 is TGTGCCAGCACCTGGGACAGCTCCTACAATGAGCAGTTCTTC.

The chain employs TRBV2 and TRBJ2-2, with D possibly TRBD2 on 7 matching bases. Trimming took off 4 bases at V and 6 bases at J, with 15 bases between the two ends. CDR3 length equals 15 residues. Germline V gene sequence: CDR1 SNHLY, CDR2 FYNNEI. The CDR3 DNA is TGTGCCAGCAGTGTGAGGGGGGGAGCCGCCGGGGAGCTGTTTTTT. It is translated as CASSVRGGAAGELFF.

The CDR3 region has the DNA TGCGCCAGCAGCCTTTGGGCGGGCGGGTACACTGAAGCTTTCTTT. Its translation is CASSLWAGGYTEAFF. V gene TRBV4-1 combines with J gene TRBJ1-1, with unresolved D. The V and J ends lost 4 bases and 3 bases respectively, with 15 bases between them. CDR3 length: 15 amino acids. Per the germline V gene, CDR1 is MGHRA and CDR2 is YSYEKL.

This clonotype was counted at least ten times. This chain joins TRBV5-1 and TRBJ2-1; D remains unclear. The CDR3 has 12 residues. Germline CDR1 is SGHRS and CDR2 is YFSETQ. V was clipped by 0 bases and J by 6 bases, with 4 bases between them. The CDR3 spells CASSLVANEQFF. In DNA form, the CDR3 reads TGCGCCAGCAGCTTGGTCGCCAATGAGCAGTTCTTC.